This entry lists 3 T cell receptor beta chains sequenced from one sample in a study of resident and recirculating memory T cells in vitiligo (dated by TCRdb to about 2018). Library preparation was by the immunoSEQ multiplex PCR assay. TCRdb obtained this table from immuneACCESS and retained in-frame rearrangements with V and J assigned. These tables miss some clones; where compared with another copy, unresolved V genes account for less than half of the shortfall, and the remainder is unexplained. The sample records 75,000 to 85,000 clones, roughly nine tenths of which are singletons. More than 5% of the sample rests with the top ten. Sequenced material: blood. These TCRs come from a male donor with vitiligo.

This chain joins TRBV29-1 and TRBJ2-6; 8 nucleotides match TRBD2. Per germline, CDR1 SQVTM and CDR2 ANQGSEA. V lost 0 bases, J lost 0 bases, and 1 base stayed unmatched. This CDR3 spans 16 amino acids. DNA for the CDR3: TGCAGCGTTGAAGATCGGGGGGGCTCTGGGGCCAACGTCCTGACTTTC. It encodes CSVEDRGGSGANVLTF.

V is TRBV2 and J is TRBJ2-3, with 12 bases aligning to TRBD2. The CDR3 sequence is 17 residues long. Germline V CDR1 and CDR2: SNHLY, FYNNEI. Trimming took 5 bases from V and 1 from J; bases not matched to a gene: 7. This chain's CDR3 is CASSKSGLAGRTDTQYF. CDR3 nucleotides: TGTGCCAGCAGTAAAAGTGGACTAGCGGGACGCACAGATACGCAGTATTTT.

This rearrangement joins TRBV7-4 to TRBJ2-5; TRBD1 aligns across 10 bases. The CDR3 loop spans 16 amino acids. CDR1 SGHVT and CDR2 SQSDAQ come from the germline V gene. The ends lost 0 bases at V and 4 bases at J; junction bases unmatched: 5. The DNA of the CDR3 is TGTGCCAGCAGCTTAGCCGGGACAGGGGCTCGAGAGACCCAGTACTTC. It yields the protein CASSLAGTGARETQYF.